These 18 T cell receptor beta chains share one sample of origin, sequenced in a study of shared clonotypes between healthy human individuals. The method was immunoSEQ multiplex PCR; TCRdb's version includes in-frame clones alone and lacks a portion of them. The table includes roughly 640,000 clones, under 80% detected once. The sample taken for sequencing was memory CD4+ T cells sorted from blood. Subset specified: CD45RA-negative fraction. The source of these receptors is a woman aged 25 to 39 in good health.

The chain joins TRBV21-1 to TRBJ1-5; TRBD1, the table's D call, lacks a check against the DNA. TRBV21-1 is a recognized pseudogene. This CDR3 is built from 14 residues. The CDR3 nucleotides are TGTGCCAGCAGTAAAGGGGCCCTCAGGCAGCCCCAGCATTTT. As protein: CASSKGALRQPQHF.

The V call is TRBV6-1, the J call TRBJ2-7, with 7 bases fitting TRBD1. Germline-derived CDR1 and CDR2 are MNHNS and SASEGT. The CDR3 runs to 14 residues. V was clipped by 4 bases and J by 0 bases; unmatched bases: 3. The CDR3 sequence is CASSVNRGSYEQYF. The CDR3 nucleotides read TGTGCCAGCAGTGTAAACAGGGGCTCCTACGAGCAGTACTTC.

Turning to this clone: Other DNA sequences from this sample encode an identical CDR3 as well. The gene calls are TRBV10-1 and TRBJ2-7; possible D gene TRBD1, 5 bases. V was trimmed by 3 bases and J by 3 bases, leaving 6 bases between them. CDR1 WNHNN and CDR2 SYGVQD come from the germline V gene (reference sequence). This CDR3 is built from 12 residues. For the CDR3, the DNA is TGCGCCAGCAGTGATAGGGGCTACGAGCAGTACTTC. It encodes CASSDRGYEQYF.

This chain uses TRBV28 with TRBJ2-7; no clear D gene. The ends were cut back, 5 bases at V and 4 bases at J, with 9 bases in the middle. The CDR3 has 12 residues. The germline gives CDR1 MDHEN, CDR2 SYDVKM. The CDR3 nucleotides are TGTGCCAGCAGTCTGCAGGAATACGAGCAGTACTTC. Amino acids: CASSLQEYEQYF.

The chain combines TRBV18 with TRBJ1-2; D unclear. The germline CDR1 and CDR2 sequences are KGHSH and LQKENI. Trimming shortened V by 3 bases and J by 2 bases, and 10 bases separated the two germline ends. This CDR3 has 14 residues. CDR3 in amino acids: CASSPPLENYGYTF. The CDR3 DNA reads TGTGCCAGCTCACCGCCCCTAGAGAACTATGGCTACACCTTC.

CDR3 sequence (DNA): TGTGCCAGCAGTGTCAGAGTAGCGGCCTACTCCTACAATGAGCAGTTCTTC. Amino acid sequence: CASSVRVAAYSYNEQFF. The V call is TRBV25-1, the J call TRBJ2-1; TRBD2 is a possible D gene (6 bases). This CDR3 spans 17 amino acids. Per germline, CDR1 MGHDK and CDR2 SYGVNS. Trimming stripped 4 bases from V and 0 bases from J, with 16 bases between.

The CDR3 DNA is TGTGCCAGCAGCTACAGGGCCCCAACTAATGAAAAACTGTTTTTT. This encodes CASSYRAPTNEKLFF. The chain recombines TRBV2 with TRBJ1-4; D possibly corresponds to TRBD1 (6 bases). CDR3 length: 15 amino acids. V was trimmed by 6 bases and J by 0 bases, leaving 11 bases between them. Germline CDR1 is SNHLY and CDR2 is FYNNEI.

This chain uses TRBV6-5 with TRBJ2-7; unclear D gene. Per germline, CDR1 MNHEY and CDR2 SVGAGI. Trimming took 4 bases from V and 5 from J, leaving 15 bases between them. This CDR3 comprises 14 residues. The CDR3 sequence: CASSFRRVDDEQYF. CDR3 nucleotide sequence: TGTGCCAGCAGTTTTCGTCGGGTTGACGACGAGCAGTACTTC.

V gene TRBV5-4 combines with J gene TRBJ1-2; D gene uncertain. CDR1 and CDR2 (germline): SGHNT, YYREEE (reference sequence). Between the trimmed V and J ends, which lost 4 bases and 6 bases, there was a span of 19 bases. The CDR3 sequence is 15 residues long. DNA for the CDR3: TGTGCCAGCAGCCAAGGCAGCGGTCCCAGCAATGGCTACACCTTC. It specifies CASSQGSGPSNGYTF.

The chain links TRBV27 to TRBJ1-4; no firm D call. The germline gives CDR1 MNHEY, CDR2 SMNVEV (reference sequence). Trimming removed 11 bases at V and 0 bases at J, with 16 bases between. This CDR3 region has 15 residues. In nucleotides, the CDR3 is TGTGCCGGCGGGTTAAAGGCAACAACTAATGAAAAACTGTTTTTT. It is translated as CAGGLKATTNEKLFF.

This clone has at least ten counts. The V call is TRBV4-1, the J call TRBJ1-5; a possible D gene is TRBD1 (6 bases). Germline CDR1 and CDR2: MGHRA and YSYEKL. CDR3 size: 16 residues. V was pared by 1 base and J by 6 bases, with 16 bases between. CDR3 nucleotides: TGCGCCAGCAGCCAAGGATATGGGGGCGGGAGTCAGCCCCAGCATTTT. This translates into CASSQGYGGGSQPQHF.

J is TRBJ2-1 and V is TRBV7-9; 7 nucleotides align to TRBD2. There are 16 residues in the CDR3. CDR1 is SEHNR and CDR2 is FQNEAQ in the germline V gene (reference sequence). J gave up 9 bases and V 2 bases, and 13 bases lay outside the gene matches. This CDR3 is CASSLSSAGTTVEQFF. In DNA, the CDR3 is TGTGCCAGCAGCTTATCATCAGCGGGGACGACCGTTGAGCAGTTCTTC. Combining the CDR3 with reference TRBV7-9 and TRBJ2-1 gives the whole variable domain DTGVSQNPRHKITKRGQNVTFRCDPISEHNRLYWYRQTLGQGPEFLTYFQNEAQLEKSRLLSDRFSAERPKGSFSTLEIQRTEQGDSAMYLCASSLSSAGTTVEQFFGPGTRLTVL.

The chain carries TRBV4-1 and TRBJ2-7; D might be TRBD2 (6 bases). The CDR3 is made up of 16 amino acids. Germline CDR1 MGHRA, CDR2 YSYEKL. The V end lost 1 base, the J end lost 4 bases, and 17 bases lay between the germline ends. CDR3 region: CASSQAGGNLPYEQYF. CDR3 DNA sequence: TGCGCCAGCAGCCAAGCTGGCGGGAACCTTCCTTACGAGCAGTACTTC.

In DNA, the CDR3 is TGCGCCAGCAGCTTGGCTGCTAGCGGGTTCTACGAGCAGTACTTC. This codes for CASSLAASGFYEQYF. The chain uses TRBV5-1 and TRBJ2-7; the match to TRBD2 covers 8 bases. The J segment lost 3 bases and the V segment lost 0 bases, leaving 5 bases of the junction unmatched. Looked up from germline, CDR1 is SGHRS and CDR2 is YFSETQ. The CDR3 length is 15 residues.

This clone was seen once. V and J are TRBV7-6 and TRBJ2-5, with D possibly being TRBD1 or TRBD2 (8 bases each). This CDR3 contains 14 residues. Per the germline V gene, CDR1 is SGHVS and CDR2 is FNYEAQ. Trimming stripped 5 bases from V and 4 bases from J, with 14 bases between. The CDR3 region has the DNA TGTGCCAGCAGCATTAGCGGGACAGGAGAGACCCAGTACTTC. It translates to CASSISGTGETQYF.

The chain is built from TRBV27 and TRBJ1-4, with TRBD1 matching over 7 bases. V gave up 5 bases and J gave up 4 bases; unmatched junction bases: 7. The CDR3 loop spans 15 amino acids. Germline V CDR1 and CDR2: MNHEY, SMNVEV (reference sequence). The CDR3 coding sequence is TGTGCCAGCAGTGGATGGACAGGTGGTAATGAAAAACTGTTTTTT. It is translated as CASSGWTGGNEKLFF.

J is TRBJ1-2 and V is TRBV4-1; TRBD1 matches at 8 bases. Germline V gene data show CDR1 as MGHRA and CDR2 as YSYEKL. The length of the CDR3 is 15 residues. Unmatched junction bases numbered 6, after V lost 2 bases and J lost 4 bases. The chain's CDR3 is CASSQPQGAPYGYTF. Written as DNA, the CDR3 is TGCGCCAGCAGCCAACCTCAGGGGGCCCCCTATGGCTACACCTTC.

The CDR3 DNA reads TGCAGCGTTGCCAGGGGACAGGGGGCTTACGAGCAGTACTTC. It yields the protein CSVARGQGAYEQYF. This chain uses TRBV29-1 with TRBJ2-7, with 12 bases lining up with TRBD1. The CDR3 is made up of 14 amino acids. Germline V CDR1 and CDR2: SQVTM, ANQGSEA. Losses at the gene ends were 4 bases for V and 4 bases for J; bases not matched to a gene: 5.